Listed here are 23 T cell receptor beta chains from one sample, sequenced in a study of circulating and synovial CD4+ cells in juvenile arthritis. Sequencing used immunoSEQ multiplex PCR; TCRdb keeps in-frame clones, though not all of them. The table lists 3,000 to 4,500 clones, approximately 84% of them singletons. Sequences were obtained from CD4+ T cells from synovial fluid. These receptors all come from a human donor with juvenile idiopathic arthritis.

This clone was counted a few times. The V call is TRBV5-1, the J call TRBJ1-1; a weak D match, TRBD1 (5 bases). Per the germline V gene, CDR1 is SGHRS and CDR2 is YFSETQ. This CDR3 has 15 residues. V dropped 3 bases and J dropped 6 bases, with 18 bases sitting between them. DNA for the CDR3: TGCGCCAGCAGCTCACGGCCCAATTCGGGGGCTGAAGCTTTCTTT. Translating gives CASSSRPNSGAEAFF.

This clone was seen a single time. This rearrangement joins TRBV27 to TRBJ1-5, with 7 bases fitting TRBD1. CDR1 and CDR2 (germline): MNHEY, SMNVEV (reference sequence). CDR3 length: 17 amino acids. V gave up 3 bases and J gave up 4 bases; unmatched junction bases: 12. The CDR3 DNA is TGTGCCAGCAGTTTCTTTGTAGGGGGACAGATAAATCAGCCCCAGCATTTT. Protein sequence: CASSFFVGGQINQPQHF.

This rearrangement joins TRBV28 to TRBJ2-7, with TRBD1 matching 7 bases. The CDR3 has 13 amino acids. J lost 6 bases, V lost 6 bases, and 8 bases had no gene match. From germline, CDR1 is MDHEN and CDR2 SYDVKM. CDR3 sequence reads: CASRNDRATEQYF. In DNA form, the CDR3 reads TGTGCCAGCAGGAATGACAGGGCCACCGAGCAGTACTTC.

The CDR3 DNA reads TGTGCCACCAGCAGAGATTTGGACAGAAATTCACCCCTCCACTTT. Amino acids: CATSRDLDRNSPLHF. This sequence joins TRBV15 and TRBJ1-6; TRBD1 might be the D (6 bases). V shed 0 bases and J shed 7 bases, with 10 bases lying between them. The CDR3 totals 15 residues. The germline gives CDR1 LNHNV, CDR2 YYDKDF (reference sequence).

The V and J genes are TRBV5-6 and TRBJ2-7, with 7 nucleotides matching TRBD1. The germline gives CDR1 SGHDT, CDR2 YYEEEE. The CDR3 contains 13 residues. V trimming: 2 bases; J trimming: 4 bases; junction bases outside the gene matches: 3. The CDR3 bases are TGTGCCAGCAGCTTTACAGGGGATTACGAGCAGTACTTC. Its protein is CASSFTGDYEQYF.

The chain joins TRBV7-2 to TRBJ1-2; 7 bases are shared with TRBD1. Germline CDR1 reads SGHTA; CDR2 reads FQGNSA. This CDR3 is 16 amino acids long. J lost 7 bases, V lost 5 bases, and 16 bases had no gene match. As DNA, the CDR3 is TGTGCCAGCAGCCCGTTGCAGGGGGGCAGTGTGGGTGGCTACACCTTC. It specifies CASSPLQGGSVGGYTF.

The chain carries TRBV29-1 and TRBJ1-1; 7 positions match TRBD1. The CDR3 is made up of 13 amino acids. The ends lost 5 bases at V and 6 bases at J; junction bases unmatched: 9. Germline CDR1 reads SQVTM; CDR2 reads ANQGSEA. The CDR3 loop is CSVQGVDLAEAFF. The CDR3 bases are TGCAGCGTTCAGGGGGTAGATCTGGCTGAAGCTTTCTTT.

A single count supports this clone. One end of the junction is discordant with germline, which a read error may explain. The chain carries TRBV29-1 and TRBJ2-3; 10 bases are a match to TRBD2. Germline CDR1 and CDR2: SQVTM and ANQGSEA. The length of the CDR3 is 16 residues. Here the CDR3 reads CNVEGAASGGADTQYF. The CDR3 DNA is TGCAACGTTGAAGGTGCGGCTAGCGGGGGAGCGGATACGCAGTATTTT.

The rearrangement links TRBV12-2 to TRBJ2-6; the tabulated D call, TRBD1, remains unverified against the DNA. TRBV12-2 is termed a pseudogene. The CDR3 is 21 residues long. As DNA, the CDR3 is TGTGCAAGTCGCTTATCGGTTTTTGTTGCAGGCCCTAACTCTGGGGCCAACGTCCTGACTTTC. Its protein product is CASRLSVFVAGPNSGANVLTF.

This chain links TRBV15 with TRBJ2-7; 11 bases agree with TRBD1. Unmatched junction bases numbered 9, after V lost 3 bases and J lost 5 bases. There are 16 residues in the CDR3. The V gene's germline CDR1 is LNHNV and CDR2 YYDKDF (reference sequence). DNA of the CDR3: TGTGCCACCAGCAGGGACCCGGGACAGGGGGTCCACGAGCAGTACTTC. This encodes CATSRDPGQGVHEQYF.

This chain uses TRBV6-1 with TRBJ1-2; 9 nucleotides line up with TRBD1. The CDR3 spans 17 residues. CDR1 and CDR2 from the germline V gene are MNHNS and SASEGT. J gave up 8 bases and V 1 base, and 14 bases lay outside the gene matches. The CDR3 sequence: CASSEDGTGNRAWGYTF. Written as DNA, the CDR3 is TGTGCCAGCAGTGAAGACGGGACAGGGAATAGGGCGTGGGGCTACACCTTC.

The chain combines TRBV7-2 with TRBJ1-5; 7 nucleotides agree with TRBD1. The CDR3 spans 16 residues. The trim removed 1 base at V and 6 bases at J, leaving 9 bases unmatched. CDR1 SGHTA and CDR2 FQGNSA come from the germline V gene. CDR3 DNA sequence: TGTGCCAGCAGCTTAGGTATGGCAGGGGGAGGTCAGCCCCAGCATTTT. This encodes CASSLGMAGGGQPQHF.

The chain carries TRBV2 and TRBJ2-7, with no clear D. Trimming pared 4 bases from V and 3 bases from J, leaving 7 bases between. Germline V lookup: CDR1 SNHLY, CDR2 FYNNEI. CDR3 length equals 12 residues. This CDR3 reads CASSVAVYEQYF. Written as DNA, the CDR3 is TGTGCCAGCAGTGTCGCGGTCTACGAGCAGTACTTC.

The J gene is TRBJ2-7, the V gene TRBV6-1; 10 bases map to TRBD1. Germline V lookup: CDR1 MNHNS, CDR2 SASEGT. The V gene end was trimmed by 6 bases and the J gene end by 4 bases; junction bases not matched to a gene: 9. This CDR3 has 15 residues. In DNA form, the CDR3 reads TGTGCCAGCAGGCTGCGGACAGGGGGTAATTACGAGCAGTACTTC. This codes for CASRLRTGGNYEQYF.

V and J are TRBV5-1 and TRBJ2-5; tentative D call: TRBD2 (6 bases). Trimming cost V 0 bases and J 4 bases, with 22 bases left between them. The length of the CDR3 is 18 residues. From germline, CDR1 is SGHRS and CDR2 YFSETQ. CDR3 DNA sequence: TGCGCCAGCAGCTTGGGCCTAATGACAGTTTCGCGGGGAGAGACCCAGTACTTC. Its protein is CASSLGLMTVSRGETQYF.

This clone appeared once. The chain links TRBV5-8 to TRBJ1-1; D is undetermined. The CDR3 contains 15 residues. With 2 bases removed from V and 6 bases from J, the gap between germline ends came to 17 bases. Per germline, CDR1 SGHTS and CDR2 YDEGEE. The CDR3 here is CASSFRRIRYPEAFF. For the CDR3, the DNA is TGTGCCAGCAGCTTCAGGAGGATAAGGTACCCTGAAGCTTTCTTT.

The gene calls are TRBV5-6 and TRBJ2-5; tentatively, D is TRBD1 (5 bases). The V and J ends lost 4 bases and 5 bases respectively, with 21 bases between them. Germline V CDR1 and CDR2: SGHDT, YYEEEE. The CDR3 consists of 16 residues. The CDR3 is CASSPIGQGVAETQYF. Written as DNA, the CDR3 is TGTGCCAGCAGCCCGATTGGGCAGGGCGTTGCGGAGACCCAGTACTTC.

The chain joins TRBV7-2 to TRBJ2-2, with TRBD2 matching over 13 bases. V lost 5 bases and J lost 6; bases outside the gene matches: 3. Germline assignment: CDR1 SGHTA and CDR2 FQGNSA. The CDR3 loop spans 15 amino acids. DNA of the CDR3: TGTGCCAGCAGCCTACTAGCGGGAGGGGCCGGGGAGCTGTTTTTT. Its translation: CASSLLAGGAGELFF.

The chain couples TRBV18 to TRBJ2-5; 9 bases agree with TRBD2. CDR1 is KGHSH and CDR2 is LQKENI in the germline V gene. The CDR3 is 15 residues long. After removal of 5 bases from V and 0 bases from J, the junction contained 4 bases not matched to a gene. The CDR3, as DNA: TGTGCCAGCTCATCACTAGCGGGCAACCAAGAGACCCAGTACTTC. Translating gives CASSSLAGNQETQYF.

This sequence joins TRBV4-2 and TRBJ2-3; no firm D call. The CDR3 spans 16 residues. The V end was cut by 3 bases, the J end by 1 base, with 14 bases between. CDR1 and CDR2 (germline): LGHNA, YNFKEQ. CDR3 bases: TGTGCCAGCAGCCAGAGACGGGTCTTTGGCACAGATACGCAGTATTTT. Protein: CASSQRRVFGTDTQYF.

The V call is TRBV5-1, the J call TRBJ1-1; TRBD1 matches 7 bases. J lost 7 bases, V lost 0 bases, and 3 bases had no gene match. This CDR3 has 13 residues. Germline-derived CDR1 and CDR2 are SGHRS and YFSETQ. The CDR3 spells CASSLGTGIEAFF. The CDR3 coding sequence is TGCGCCAGCAGCTTGGGGACAGGCATTGAAGCTTTCTTT.

This clone was seen once. The genes are TRBV5-6 and TRBJ2-5, with D hard to call. This CDR3 region has 14 residues. V was shortened by 2 bases and J by 4 bases, with 12 bases between the two germline ends. From germline, CDR1 is SGHDT and CDR2 YYEEEE. The CDR3 sequence: CASSLQSLAETQYF. In nucleotides, the CDR3 is TGTGCCAGCAGCTTACAATCCCTGGCAGAGACCCAGTACTTC.

The gene calls are TRBV7-3 and TRBJ2-1; TRBD2 aligns across 11 bases. V shed 4 bases and J 0 bases; nucleotides not matched to a gene: 14. Germline values: CDR1 SGHTA, CDR2 FQGTGA. This CDR3 is built from 20 residues. CDR3 bases: TGTGCCAGCAGCTACCAGACTAGCGGGAACCGCCGGAGCTCCTACAATGAGCAGTTCTTC. It is translated as CASSYQTSGNRRSSYNEQFF.